This T cell receptor (beta chain) was captured in a study of blood T cells in healthy people across ages. This clonotype was seen a few times. The length of the CDR3 is 14 residues. Germline V CDR1 and CDR2: MNHEY, SVGEGT. Trimming cost V 2 bases and J 6 bases, with 11 bases left between them. A second PCR, run for about 7 to 11 cycles, used a sample-barcoded 5' primer plus a J-beta primer mix. Each CDR3 protein is one row after TCRdb ran MiXCR on the 5' RACE reads. Seen here are hundreds of thousands of distinct CDR3 sequences, roughly 35% observed once, and the top ten hold under 15%. The TCR originated in a man aged 18 to 35 in good health. This sequence joins TRBV6-2 or TRBV6-3 and TRBJ2-1; no clear D gene. Sequencing used blood. CDR3 coding DNA: TGTGCCAGCAGTTACCCGGGCAGAATCAATGAGCAGTTCTTC. Translated: CASSYPGRINEQFF.